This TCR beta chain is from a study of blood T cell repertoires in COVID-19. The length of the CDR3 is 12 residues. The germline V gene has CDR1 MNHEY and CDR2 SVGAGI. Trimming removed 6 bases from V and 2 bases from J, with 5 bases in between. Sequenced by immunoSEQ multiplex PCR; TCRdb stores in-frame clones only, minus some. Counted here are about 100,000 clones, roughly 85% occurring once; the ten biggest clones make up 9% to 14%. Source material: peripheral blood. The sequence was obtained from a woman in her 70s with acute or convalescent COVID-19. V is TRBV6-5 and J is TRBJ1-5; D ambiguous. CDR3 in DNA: TGTGCCAGCAGGCAGGGCAATCAGCCCCAGCATTTT. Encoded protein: CASRQGNQPQHF.